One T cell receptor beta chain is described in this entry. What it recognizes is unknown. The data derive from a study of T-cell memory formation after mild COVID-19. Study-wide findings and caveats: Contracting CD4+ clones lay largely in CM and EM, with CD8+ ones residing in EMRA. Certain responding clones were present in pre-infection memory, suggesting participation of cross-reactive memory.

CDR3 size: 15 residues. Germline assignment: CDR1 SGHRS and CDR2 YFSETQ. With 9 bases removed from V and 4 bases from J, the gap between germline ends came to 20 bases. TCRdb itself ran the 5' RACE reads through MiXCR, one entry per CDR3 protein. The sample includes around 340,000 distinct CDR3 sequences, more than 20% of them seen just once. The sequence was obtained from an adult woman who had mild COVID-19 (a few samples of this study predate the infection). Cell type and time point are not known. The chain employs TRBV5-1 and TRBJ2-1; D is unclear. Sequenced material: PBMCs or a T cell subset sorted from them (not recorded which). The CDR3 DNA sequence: TGCGCCACCCGGTATGTCCCGGACGGATACAATGAGCAGTTCTTC. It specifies CATRYVPDGYNEQFF.